This TCR beta chain was obtained from a study of blood T cell repertoires in COVID-19. The overall study: T cells, B-cell-depleted T cells, or PBMCs supplied cDNA or gDNA.

The authors' processing: Reference gene primer amplification yielded estimated nucleated cell counts. Clones were read by immunoSEQ multiplex PCR, and TCRdb kept only the in-frame ones, dropping some. V and J calls and clone size are copied from that table; D and trimming were computed from the DNA. The table records approximately 120,000 clones, 85% to 90% of them present only once. From germline, CDR1 is SGDLS and CDR2 YYNGEE. Between the trimmed V and J ends, which lost 0 bases and 3 bases, there was a span of 11 bases. The CDR3 covers 15 residues. Sequenced: peripheral blood. The chain carries TRBV9 and TRBJ2-3, with D tentatively TRBD1 (5 bases). The receptor's source is a man older than 75 with active or convalescent COVID-19. CDR3 sequence reads: CASSVGGHTTDTQYF. CDR3 DNA sequence: TGTGCCAGCAGCGTAGGTGGACACACGACAGATACGCAGTATTTT.